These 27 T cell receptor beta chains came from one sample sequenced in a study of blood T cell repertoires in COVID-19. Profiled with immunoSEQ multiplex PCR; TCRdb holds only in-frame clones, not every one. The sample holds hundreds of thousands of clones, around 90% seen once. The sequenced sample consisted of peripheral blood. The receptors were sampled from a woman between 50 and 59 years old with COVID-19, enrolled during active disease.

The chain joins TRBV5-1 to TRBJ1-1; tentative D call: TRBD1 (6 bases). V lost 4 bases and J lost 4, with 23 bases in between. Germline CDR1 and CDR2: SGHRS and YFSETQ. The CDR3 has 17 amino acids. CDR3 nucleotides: TGCGCCAGCAGCCCAGGGTGGGGGAATACAGGGCCCACTGAAGCTTTCTTT. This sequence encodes CASSPGWGNTGPTEAFF.

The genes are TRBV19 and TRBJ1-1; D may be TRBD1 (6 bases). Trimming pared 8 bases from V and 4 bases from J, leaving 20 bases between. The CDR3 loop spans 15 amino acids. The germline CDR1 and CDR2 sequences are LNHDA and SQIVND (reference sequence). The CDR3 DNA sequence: TGTGCCAGTGTTGGGAAGGGGGTATCGGGCACTGAAGCTTTCTTT. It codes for CASVGKGVSGTEAFF.

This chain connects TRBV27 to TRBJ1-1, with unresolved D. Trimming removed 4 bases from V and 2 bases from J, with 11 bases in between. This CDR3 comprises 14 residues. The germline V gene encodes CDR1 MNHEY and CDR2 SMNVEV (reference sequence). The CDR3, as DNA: TGTGCCAGCAGTTCAACCGCGTTTAACACTGAAGCTTTCTTT. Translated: CASSSTAFNTEAFF.

The CDR3 DNA is TGCGCCAGCAGCCATCCCGGACTAGCGGGGGCCCAGCGAGAGCAGTACTTC. Amino acid sequence: CASSHPGLAGAQREQYF. The rearrangement joins TRBV4-1 to TRBJ2-7; 13 bases agree with TRBD2. The germline V gene encodes CDR1 MGHRA and CDR2 YSYEKL. The length of the CDR3 is 17 residues. The V and J ends lost 3 bases and 7 bases, in that order; junction bases with no gene match: 12.

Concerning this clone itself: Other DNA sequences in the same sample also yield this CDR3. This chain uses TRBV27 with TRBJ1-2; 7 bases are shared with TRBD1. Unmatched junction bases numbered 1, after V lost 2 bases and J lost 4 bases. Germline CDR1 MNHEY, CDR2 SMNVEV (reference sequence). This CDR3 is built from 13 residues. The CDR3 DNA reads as TGTGCCAGCAGTTTAGCAGGGGGCTATGGCTACACCTTC. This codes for CASSLAGGYGYTF.

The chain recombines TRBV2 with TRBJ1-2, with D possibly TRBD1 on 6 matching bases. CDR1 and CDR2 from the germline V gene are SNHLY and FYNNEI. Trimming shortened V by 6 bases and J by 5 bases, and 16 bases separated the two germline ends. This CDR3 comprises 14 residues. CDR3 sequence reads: CASRAGTSPYGYTF. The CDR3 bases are TGTGCCAGCAGGGCCGGGACATCTCCTTATGGCTACACCTTC.

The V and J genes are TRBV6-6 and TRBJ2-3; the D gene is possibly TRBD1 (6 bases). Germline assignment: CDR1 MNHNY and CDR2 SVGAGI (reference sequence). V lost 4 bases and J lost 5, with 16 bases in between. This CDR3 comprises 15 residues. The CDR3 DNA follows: TGTGCCAGCAGTTCACCAAAGGGGGTTCAAGATACGCAGTATTTT. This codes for CASSSPKGVQDTQYF.

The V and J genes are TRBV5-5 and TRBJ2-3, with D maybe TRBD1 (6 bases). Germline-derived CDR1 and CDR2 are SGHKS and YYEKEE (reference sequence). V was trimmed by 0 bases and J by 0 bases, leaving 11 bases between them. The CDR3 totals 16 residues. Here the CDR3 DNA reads TGTGCCAGCAGCTTGGCCAGGCAGGGGAGCACAGATACGCAGTATTTT. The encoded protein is CASSLARQGSTDTQYF.

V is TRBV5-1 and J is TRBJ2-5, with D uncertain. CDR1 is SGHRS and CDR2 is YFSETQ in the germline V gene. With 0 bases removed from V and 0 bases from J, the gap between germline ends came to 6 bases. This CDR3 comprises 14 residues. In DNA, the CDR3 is TGCGCCAGCAGCTTGGCTGGCTACCAAGAGACCCAGTACTTC. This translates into CASSLAGYQETQYF. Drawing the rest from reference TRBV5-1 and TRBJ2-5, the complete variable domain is KAGVTQTPRYLIKTRGQQVTLSCSPISGHRSVSWYQQTPGQGLQFLFEYFSETQRNKGNFPGRFSGRQFSNSRSEMNVSTLELGDSALYLCASSLAGYQETQYFGPGTRLLVL.

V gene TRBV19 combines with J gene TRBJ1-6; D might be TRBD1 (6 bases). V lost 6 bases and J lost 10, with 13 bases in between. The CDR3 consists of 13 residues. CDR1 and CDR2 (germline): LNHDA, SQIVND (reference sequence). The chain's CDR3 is CASSQTGISPLHF. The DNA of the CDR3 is TGTGCCAGTAGCCAAACAGGGATATCACCCCTCCACTTT.

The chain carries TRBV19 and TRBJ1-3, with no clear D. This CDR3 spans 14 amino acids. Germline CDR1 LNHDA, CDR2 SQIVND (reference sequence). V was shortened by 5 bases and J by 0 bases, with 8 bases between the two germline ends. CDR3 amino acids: CASSATVSGNTIYF. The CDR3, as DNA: TGTGCCAGTAGTGCTACAGTCTCTGGAAACACCATATATTTT. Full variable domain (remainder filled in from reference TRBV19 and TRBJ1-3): DGGITQSPKYLFRKEGQNVTLSCEQNLNHDAMYWYRQDPGQGLRLIYYSQIVNDFQKGDIAEGYSVSREKKESFPLTVTSAQKNPTAFYLCASSATVSGNTIYFGEGSWLTVV.

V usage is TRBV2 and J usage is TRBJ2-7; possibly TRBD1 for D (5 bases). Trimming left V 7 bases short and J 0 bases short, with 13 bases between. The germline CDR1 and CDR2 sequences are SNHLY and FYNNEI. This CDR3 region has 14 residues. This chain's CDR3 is CASKGLGVSYEQYF. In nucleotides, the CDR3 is TGTGCCAGCAAGGGGTTGGGCGTCTCCTACGAGCAGTACTTC.

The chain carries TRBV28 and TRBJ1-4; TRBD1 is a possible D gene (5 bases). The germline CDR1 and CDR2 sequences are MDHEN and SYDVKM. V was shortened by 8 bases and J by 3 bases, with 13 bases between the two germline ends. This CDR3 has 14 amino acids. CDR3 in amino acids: CASGDRGANEKLFF. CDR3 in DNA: TGTGCCAGCGGTGACAGAGGAGCTAATGAAAAACTGTTTTTT.

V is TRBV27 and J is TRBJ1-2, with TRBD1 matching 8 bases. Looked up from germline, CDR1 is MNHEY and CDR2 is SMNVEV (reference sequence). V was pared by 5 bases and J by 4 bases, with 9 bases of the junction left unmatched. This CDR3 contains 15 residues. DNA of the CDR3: TGTGCCAGCAGTCTTAAAGGACAGGGAGCCTATGGCTACACCTTC. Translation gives CASSLKGQGAYGYTF.

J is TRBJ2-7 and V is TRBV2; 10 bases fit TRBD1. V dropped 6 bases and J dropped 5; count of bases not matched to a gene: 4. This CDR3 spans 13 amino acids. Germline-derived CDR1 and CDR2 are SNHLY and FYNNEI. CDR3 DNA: TGTGCCAGCAGGTCCGGGACAGGGGACGAGCAGTACTTC. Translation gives CASRSGTGDEQYF.

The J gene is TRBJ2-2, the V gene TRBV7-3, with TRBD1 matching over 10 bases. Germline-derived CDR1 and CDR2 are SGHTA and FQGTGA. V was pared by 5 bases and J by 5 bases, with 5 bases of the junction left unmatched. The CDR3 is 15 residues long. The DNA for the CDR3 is TGTGCCAGCAGCCCTCGGGACAGGGGAACCGGGGAGCTGTTTTTT. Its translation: CASSPRDRGTGELFF.

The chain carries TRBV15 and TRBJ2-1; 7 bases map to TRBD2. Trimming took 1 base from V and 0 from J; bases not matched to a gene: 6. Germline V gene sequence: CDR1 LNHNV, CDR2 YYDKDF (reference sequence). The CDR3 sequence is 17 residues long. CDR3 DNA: TGTGCCACCAGCAGAGTGCGGGGGTTGAGCTCCTACAATGAGCAGTTCTTC. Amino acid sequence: CATSRVRGLSSYNEQFF.

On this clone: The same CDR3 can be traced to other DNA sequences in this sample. The CDR3 reads CASRSSGNTEAFF. In DNA, the CDR3 is TGTGCCAGCAGGTCGAGCGGGAACACTGAAGCTTTCTTT. This chain uses TRBV6-5 with TRBJ1-1; unclear D gene. The germline V and J ends were trimmed by 6 bases and 1 base, with 9 bases remaining between them. Germline CDR1 MNHEY, CDR2 SVGAGI. The CDR3 runs 13 residues.

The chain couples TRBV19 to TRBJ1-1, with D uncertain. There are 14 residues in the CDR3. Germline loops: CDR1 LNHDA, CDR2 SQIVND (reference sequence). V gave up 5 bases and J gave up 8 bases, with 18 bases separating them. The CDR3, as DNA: TGTGCCAGTAGTTTAAGAGGGTGGGGAAGCGAAGCTTTCTTT. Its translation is CASSLRGWGSEAFF.

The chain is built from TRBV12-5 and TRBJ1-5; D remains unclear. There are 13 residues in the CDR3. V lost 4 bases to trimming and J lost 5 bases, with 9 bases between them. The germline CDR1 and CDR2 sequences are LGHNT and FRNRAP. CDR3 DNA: TGTGCTAGTGGTTCAGTCACAGATCAGCCCCAGCATTTT. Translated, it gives CASGSVTDQPQHF.

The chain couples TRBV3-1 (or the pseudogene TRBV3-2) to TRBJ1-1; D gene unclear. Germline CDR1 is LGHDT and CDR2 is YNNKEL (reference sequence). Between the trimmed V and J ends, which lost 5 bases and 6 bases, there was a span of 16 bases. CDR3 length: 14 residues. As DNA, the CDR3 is TGTGCCAGCAGCACCCCCCGTGAGGGTCCTGAAGCTTTCTTT. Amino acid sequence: CASSTPREGPEAFF.

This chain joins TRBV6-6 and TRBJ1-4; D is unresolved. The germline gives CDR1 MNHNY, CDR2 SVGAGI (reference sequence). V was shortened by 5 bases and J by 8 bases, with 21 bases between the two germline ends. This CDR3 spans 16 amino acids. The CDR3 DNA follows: TGTGCCAGCAGTCGAAATACCGGGTCCTCGGGGGAAAAACTGTTTTTT. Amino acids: CASSRNTGSSGEKLFF.

CDR3 sequence reads: CASNRGTYEQYF. The CDR3, as DNA: TGTGCCAGCAATAGGGGTACCTACGAGCAGTACTTC. V usage is TRBV5-6 and J usage is TRBJ2-7, with D possibly being TRBD1 (5 bases). The CDR3 runs 12 residues. Trimming left V 6 bases short and J 2 bases short, with 9 bases between. Germline loops: CDR1 SGHDT, CDR2 YYEEEE.

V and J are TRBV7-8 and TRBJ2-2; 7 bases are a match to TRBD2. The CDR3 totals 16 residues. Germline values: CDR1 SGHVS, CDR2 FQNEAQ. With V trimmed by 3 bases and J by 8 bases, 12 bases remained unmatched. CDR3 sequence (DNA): TGTGCCAGCAGCTTCCCCAGCGGGGTGGGAACGGGGGAGCTGTTTTTT. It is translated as CASSFPSGVGTGELFF.

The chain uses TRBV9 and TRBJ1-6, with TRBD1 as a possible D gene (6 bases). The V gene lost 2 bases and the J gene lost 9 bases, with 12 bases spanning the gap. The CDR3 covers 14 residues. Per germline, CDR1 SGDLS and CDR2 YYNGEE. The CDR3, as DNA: TGTGCCAGCAGCGTGAGACAGGCGGCTTCACCCCTCCACTTT. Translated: CASSVRQAASPLHF.

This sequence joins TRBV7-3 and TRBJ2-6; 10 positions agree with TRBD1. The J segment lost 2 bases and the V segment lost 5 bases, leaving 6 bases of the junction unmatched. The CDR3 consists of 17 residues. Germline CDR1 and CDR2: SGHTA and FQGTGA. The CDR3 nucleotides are TGTGCCAGCAGCCGTACGACAGGGGGCGCTGGGGCCAACGTCCTGACTTTC. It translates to CASSRTTGGAGANVLTF.

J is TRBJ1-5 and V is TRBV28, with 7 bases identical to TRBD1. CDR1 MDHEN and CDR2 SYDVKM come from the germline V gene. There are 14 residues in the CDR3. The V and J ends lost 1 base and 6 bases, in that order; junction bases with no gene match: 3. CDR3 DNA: TGTGCCAGCAGTTTATACAGGGGAGGTCAGCCCCAGCATTTT. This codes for CASSLYRGGQPQHF. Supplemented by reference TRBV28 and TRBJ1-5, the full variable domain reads DVKVTQSSRYLVKRTGEKVFLECVQDMDHENMFWYRQDPGLGLRLIYFSYDVKMKEKGDIPEGYSVSREKKERFSLILESASTNQTSMYLCASSLYRGGQPQHFGDGTRLSIL.